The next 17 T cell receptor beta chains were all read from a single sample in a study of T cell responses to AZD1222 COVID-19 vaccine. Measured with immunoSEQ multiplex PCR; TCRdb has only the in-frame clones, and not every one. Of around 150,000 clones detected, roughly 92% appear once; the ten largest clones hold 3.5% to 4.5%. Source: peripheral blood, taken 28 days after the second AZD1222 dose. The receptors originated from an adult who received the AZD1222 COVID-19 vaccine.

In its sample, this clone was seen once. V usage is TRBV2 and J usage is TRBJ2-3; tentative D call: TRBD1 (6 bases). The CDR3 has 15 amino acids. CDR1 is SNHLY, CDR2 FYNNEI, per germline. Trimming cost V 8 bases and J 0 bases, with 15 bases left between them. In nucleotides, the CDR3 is TGTGCCAGCGTTGACAGGCCAACTAGCACAGATACGCAGTATTTT. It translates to CASVDRPTSTDTQYF.

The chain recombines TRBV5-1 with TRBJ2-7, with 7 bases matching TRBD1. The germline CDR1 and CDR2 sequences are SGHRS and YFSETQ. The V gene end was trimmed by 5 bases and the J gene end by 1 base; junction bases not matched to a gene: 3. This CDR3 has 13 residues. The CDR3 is CASRRDRSYEQYF. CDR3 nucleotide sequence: TGCGCCAGCAGACGGGACAGATCCTACGAGCAGTACTTC.

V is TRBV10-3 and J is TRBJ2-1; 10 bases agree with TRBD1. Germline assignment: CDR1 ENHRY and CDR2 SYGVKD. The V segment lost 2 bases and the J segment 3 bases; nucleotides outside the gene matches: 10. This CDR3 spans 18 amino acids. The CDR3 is CAISEILLGQGSYNEQFF. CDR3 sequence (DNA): TGTGCCATCAGTGAGATCCTGTTGGGACAGGGGAGCTACAATGAGCAGTTCTTC.

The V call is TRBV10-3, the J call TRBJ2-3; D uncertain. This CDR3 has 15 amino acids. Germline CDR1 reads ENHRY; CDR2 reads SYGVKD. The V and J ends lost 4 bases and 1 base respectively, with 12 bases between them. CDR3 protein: CAISGFILRTDTQYF. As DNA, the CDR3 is TGTGCCATCAGTGGGTTCATTCTCCGCACAGATACGCAGTATTTT.

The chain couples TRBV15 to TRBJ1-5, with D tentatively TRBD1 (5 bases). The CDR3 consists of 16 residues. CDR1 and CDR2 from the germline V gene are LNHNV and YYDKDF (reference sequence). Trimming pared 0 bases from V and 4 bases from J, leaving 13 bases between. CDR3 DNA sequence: TGTGCCACCAGCAGAGATCCGGCGACAGCTAATCAGCCCCAGCATTTT. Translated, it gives CATSRDPATANQPQHF.

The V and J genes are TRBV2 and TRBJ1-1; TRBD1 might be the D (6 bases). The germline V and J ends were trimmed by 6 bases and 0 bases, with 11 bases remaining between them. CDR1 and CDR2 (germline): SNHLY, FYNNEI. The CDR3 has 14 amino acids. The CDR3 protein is CASREGVMNTEAFF. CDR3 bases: TGTGCCAGCAGGGAGGGGGTGATGAACACTGAAGCTTTCTTT.

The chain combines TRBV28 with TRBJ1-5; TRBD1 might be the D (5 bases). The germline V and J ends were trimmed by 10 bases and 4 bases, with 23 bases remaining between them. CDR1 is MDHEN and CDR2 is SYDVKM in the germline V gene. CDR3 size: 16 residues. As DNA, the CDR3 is TGTGCCACCCGGGGCGGGGAGGGCTTTTGGAATCAGCCCCAGCATTTT. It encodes CATRGGEGFWNQPQHF.

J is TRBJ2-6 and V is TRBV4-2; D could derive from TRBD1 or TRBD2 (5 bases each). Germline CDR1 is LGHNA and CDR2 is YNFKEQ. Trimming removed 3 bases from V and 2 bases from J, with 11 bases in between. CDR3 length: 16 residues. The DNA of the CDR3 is TGTGCCAGCAGCCAGAGAGGGACGGCTGGGGCCAACGTCCTGACTTTC. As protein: CASSQRGTAGANVLTF.

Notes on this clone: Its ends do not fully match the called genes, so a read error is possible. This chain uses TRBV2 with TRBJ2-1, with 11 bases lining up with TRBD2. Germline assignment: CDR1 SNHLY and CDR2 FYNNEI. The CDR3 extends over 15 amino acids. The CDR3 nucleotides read TGTGCCAGCACTGAAGGGCTAGCGGGAGGAGGAGGACGGTTCTTC. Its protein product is CASTEGLAGGGGRFF.

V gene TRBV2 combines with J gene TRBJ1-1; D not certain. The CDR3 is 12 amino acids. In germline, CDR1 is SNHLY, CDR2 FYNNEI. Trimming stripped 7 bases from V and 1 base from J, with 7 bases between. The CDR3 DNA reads TGTGCCAGCAACCCCCCGAACACTGAAGCTTTCTTT. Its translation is CASNPPNTEAFF.

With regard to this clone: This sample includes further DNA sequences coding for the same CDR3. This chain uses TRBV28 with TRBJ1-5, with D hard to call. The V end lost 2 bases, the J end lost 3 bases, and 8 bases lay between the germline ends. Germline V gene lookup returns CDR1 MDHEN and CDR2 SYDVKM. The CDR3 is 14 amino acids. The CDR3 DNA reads TGTGCCAGCAGTTTACCCGGGCTCAATCAGCCCCAGCATTTT. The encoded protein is CASSLPGLNQPQHF.

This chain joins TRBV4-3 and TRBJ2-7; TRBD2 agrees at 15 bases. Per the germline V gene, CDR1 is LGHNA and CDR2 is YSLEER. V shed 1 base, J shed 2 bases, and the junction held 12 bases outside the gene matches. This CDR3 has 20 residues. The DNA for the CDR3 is TGCGCCAGCAGCCAAGCGTGGACAGGACTAGCGGGAGGGCGCGCCTACGAGCAGTACTTC. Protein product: CASSQAWTGLAGGRAYEQYF.

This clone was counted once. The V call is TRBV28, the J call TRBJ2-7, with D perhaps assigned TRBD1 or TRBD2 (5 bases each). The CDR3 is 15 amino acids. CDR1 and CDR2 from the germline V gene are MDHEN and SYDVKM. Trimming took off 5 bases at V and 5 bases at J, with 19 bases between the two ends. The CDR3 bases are TGTGCCAGCAGTACATCCGGGACCTCGGCCAACGAGCAGTACTTC. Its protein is CASSTSGTSANEQYF.

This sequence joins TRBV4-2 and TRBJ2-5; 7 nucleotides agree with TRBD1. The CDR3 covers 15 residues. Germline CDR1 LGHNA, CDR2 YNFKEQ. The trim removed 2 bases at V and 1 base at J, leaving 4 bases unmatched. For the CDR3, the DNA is TGTGCCAGCAGCCAAACACAGGGGACCCAAGAGACCCAGTACTTC. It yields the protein CASSQTQGTQETQYF.

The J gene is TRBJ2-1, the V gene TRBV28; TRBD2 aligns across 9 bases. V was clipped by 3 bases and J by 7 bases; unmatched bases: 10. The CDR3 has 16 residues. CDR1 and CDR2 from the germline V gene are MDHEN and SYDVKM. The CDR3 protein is CASSFGASGDLNEQFF. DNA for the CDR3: TGTGCCAGCAGTTTCGGGGCTAGCGGGGACCTAAATGAGCAGTTCTTC. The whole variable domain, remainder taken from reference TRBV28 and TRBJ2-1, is DVKVTQSSRYLVKRTGEKVFLECVQDMDHENMFWYRQDPGLGLRLIYFSYDVKMKEKGDIPEGYSVSREKKERFSLILESASTNQTSMYLCASSFGASGDLNEQFFGPGTRLTVL.

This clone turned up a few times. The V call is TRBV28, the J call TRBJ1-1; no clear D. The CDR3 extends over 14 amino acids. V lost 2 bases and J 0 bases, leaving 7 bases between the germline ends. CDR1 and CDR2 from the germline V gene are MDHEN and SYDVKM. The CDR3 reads CASSLVGVNTEAFF. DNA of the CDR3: TGTGCCAGCAGTTTAGTTGGGGTGAACACTGAAGCTTTCTTT.

The CDR3 loop reads CASSFRSGNTIYF. As DNA, the CDR3 is TGTGCCAGCAGCTTTCGGAGCGGAAACACCATATATTTT. The chain recombines TRBV5-6 with TRBJ1-3; D is unclear. The CDR3 has 13 amino acids. CDR1 and CDR2 from the germline V gene are SGHDT and YYEEEE. V lost 2 bases to trimming and J lost 4 bases, with 7 bases between them.